This T cell receptor (beta chain) is from a study of blood T cell repertoires in COVID-19 (dated by TCRdb to 2018 to 2020). Looking at the study overall: Collaborator samples came from the United States, Italy and Spain and covered acute and convalescent phases of COVID-19. The dataset comprised deeply sampled blood TCRbeta repertoires from subjects exposed to, actively infected with, or recovered from COVID-19. The sample metadata nearly always contained a de-identified subject ID, COVID-19 status, age in years and sex. The material from the prospective study consisted of cDNA or gDNA derived from T cells, B-cell-depleted T cells, or PBMCs. The repertoires were made available in a free public database intended to serve as a resource for research on the immune response to SARS-CoV-2. Samples were obtained from the ongoing ImmuneRACE study (first 160 participants) and from roughly 1,300 subjects provided by 6 global collaborators. Where available, HLA class I and class II types were taken from metadata supplied by the sample provider and were not determined by assay-based typing.

Beyond this particular receptor, the publication reports: How much clinical and demographic metadata was included differed by source and by participant, and the metadata was provided uncurated.

Enrolling through a virtual design, the prospective study's participants ranged in age from about 18 to 100 years and lived across roughly 24 United States geographic areas. To assign participants to cohorts, the prospective study relied on clinical history that participants themselves reported in a screening survey and a study questionnaire. ImmuneRACE Cohort 3 recovered participants were defined by two consecutive negative NP/OP PCR tests, healthcare professional clearance, or symptom resolution. In the prospective study, mobile phlebotomists collected whole blood, serum and a nasopharyngeal or oropharyngeal swab from each participant. Additional blood draws and questionnaires over an approximately two-month period could optionally be provided by prospective study participants. Prospective study blood samples were shipped either frozen or at room temperature before DNA extraction. Concerning this clone: Its antigen remains unidentified. Base qualities are not at hand, and no much larger clone is one base apart.

At the junction V is shortened by 2 bases and J by 2 bases; bases outside the gene matches: 4. The CDR3, from cysteine to phenylalanine, totals 15 residues. Kept here is only the CDR3 DNA, which spans 45 bases and is read in frame from base 1. From the germline V gene (reference sequence), CDR1 is GTSNPN and CDR2 is SVGIG. The immunoSEQ Assay, a bias-controlled multiplex PCR, was used to amplify TCRbeta CDR3 regions from genomic DNA. The study's processing was this. Within the assay, amplification of reference gene primers was used to estimate how many nucleated cells each sample contained. Sequence reads were collapsed and filtered to measure the absolute abundance of every unique TCRbeta CDR3 rearrangement. Productive Simpson clonality was computed per sample as the square root of Simpson's diversity index over productive rearrangements. Drawn from immuneACCESS, this table holds only the in-frame rearrangements with V and J called that TCRdb kept. Clones are partly lost; checked studies trace under half to an unresolved V gene and leave the rest unexplained. The DNA gave D and trimming, while V, J and clone size come from that table. A total of fewer than 400,000 clones appear in this sample, 80% to 90% of them only once. Less than 5.5% of the sample belongs to the ten largest clones.

The sequencing input was PBMCs or T cells enriched from blood (not recorded which). The receptor was isolated from a man aged 25-40 years who had recovered from COVID-19. The chain joins TRBV30 to TRBJ1-5; TRBD1 lines up with 9 middle nucleotides. The CDR3 is CAWSSTGGGNQPQHF. The DNA is TGTGCCTGGAGTTCGACAGGGGGAGGCAATCAGCCCCAGCATTTT.